This T cell receptor beta chain derives from a study of cytomegalovirus exposure and HLA in healthy donors. Study-level findings and limits: Donor immune exposure was known only as CMV serostatus.

It was with 60 Vbeta and 13 Jbeta primers that the PCR ran. Libraries were prepared by immunoSEQ multiplex PCR; TCRdb keeps only in-frame clonotypes and omits some of them. The sample contains 150,000 to 200,000 clones, under 80% of which appear only once. J lost 5 bases, V lost 8 bases, and 8 bases had no gene match. Germline V gene data show CDR1 as LNHDA and CDR2 as SQIVND (reference sequence). This CDR3 spans 13 amino acids. Turning to this clone: Its antigen is not known.

V is TRBV19 and J is TRBJ1-2, with 7 nucleotides matching TRBD1. The sequence was obtained from a female donor in good health and CMV-seronegative. The source material was PBMCs. CDR3: CASLARGIYGYTF. The CDR3 DNA sequence: TGTGCCAGTCTAGCCAGGGGGATTTATGGCTACACCTTC.